These T cell receptor beta chains were read from a single sample in a study of cytomegalovirus exposure and HLA in healthy donors. The protocol was immunoSEQ multiplex PCR, while the TCRdb copy is restricted to in-frame clones and leaves out a portion. The table has approximately 120,000 clones, around 78% seen once. The sample consisted of PBMCs. The receptor source for this set is a man aged 50-59 years in good health and CMV-seronegative. The CDR3 runs from the conserved cysteine through the conserved F or W. The D gene is left open where the match is weak. The size entry is marked missing in some rows and otherwise reads once, few, many or a size class.

d_gene: NA
abundance: NA
v_gene: TRBV6-5
j_gene: TRBJ1-5
CDR3nt: TGTGCCACCGGGACACCCAATCAGCCCCAGCATTTT
CDR3aa: CATGTPNQPQHF

d_gene: NA
abundance: NA
v_gene: TRBV7-2
j_gene: TRBJ1-1
CDR3nt: TGTGCCAGCAGCCAGGGAACAGAGACTGAAGCTTTCTTT
CDR3aa: CASSQGTETEAFF

d_gene: NA
abundance: once
v_gene: TRBV10-3
j_gene: TRBJ2-5
CDR3nt: TGTGCCATCAGTGAACGGGTCCAAGAGACCCAGTACTTC
CDR3aa: CAISERVQETQYF

d_gene: TRBD1
abundance: once
v_gene: TRBV5-6
j_gene: TRBJ2-5
CDR3nt: TGTGCCAGCAGCTTGGCGTTCAGGGGGCTTCAAGAGACCCAGTACTTC
CDR3aa: CASSLAFRGLQETQYF

d_gene: NA
abundance: NA
v_gene: TRBV28
j_gene: TRBJ1-6
CDR3nt: TGTGCCAGCAGTTTTGAGGAATCACCCCTCCACTTT
CDR3aa: CASSFEESPLHF

d_gene: TRBD1
abundance: NA
v_gene: TRBV5-4
j_gene: TRBJ2-1
CDR3nt: TGTGCCAGCAGCCGGGACAGTGACAATGAGCAGTTCTTC
CDR3aa: CASSRDSDNEQFF

d_gene: TRBD1
abundance: NA
v_gene: TRBV7-2
j_gene: TRBJ1-2
CDR3nt: TGTGCCAGCCCAACCGGGACAGTAGGAGATGGCTACACCTTC
CDR3aa: CASPTGTVGDGYTF

d_gene: TRBD2
abundance: NA
v_gene: TRBV19
j_gene: TRBJ2-3
CDR3nt: TGTGCCAGTAGTCGGACTAGCGGGGGGTATAGCACAGATACGCAGTATTTT
CDR3aa: CASSRTSGGYSTDTQYF

d_gene: NA
abundance: once
v_gene: TRBV7-2
j_gene: TRBJ2-7
CDR3nt: TGTGCCAGCAGCTTAGCCAGGGGCCATTACGAGCAGTACTTC
CDR3aa: CASSLARGHYEQYF

d_gene: NA
abundance: NA
v_gene: TRBV4-3
j_gene: TRBJ1-6
CDR3nt: TGCGCCAGCAGCCGTGACAGGTTCTATAATTCACCCCTCCACTTT
CDR3aa: CASSRDRFYNSPLHF

d_gene: NA
abundance: NA
v_gene: TRBV9
j_gene: TRBJ1-1
CDR3nt: TGTGCCAGCAGCCAACAGCCGGGGTACACTGAAGCTTTCTTT
CDR3aa: CASSQQPGYTEAFF

d_gene: TRBD2
abundance: NA
v_gene: TRBV28
j_gene: TRBJ2-3
CDR3nt: TGTGCCAGCAGTTTCCCGACTAGCGTAGCTACGCAGTATTTT
CDR3aa: CASSFPTSVATQYF

d_gene: NA
abundance: NA
v_gene: TRBV2
j_gene: TRBJ1-4
CDR3nt: TGTGCCAGCAGGCCCAGGGTATCTAATGAAAAACTGTTTTTT
CDR3aa: CASRPRVSNEKLFF

d_gene: NA
abundance: NA
v_gene: TRBV14
j_gene: TRBJ1-2
CDR3nt: TGTGCCAGCAGCCAAGAAATATACGGGGGCTACACCTTC
CDR3aa: CASSQEIYGGYTF

d_gene: NA
abundance: NA
v_gene: TRBV29-1
j_gene: TRBJ1-1
CDR3nt: TGCAGCGTTGAATCAGGGGACGTAGGGTTGAACACTGAAGCTTTCTTT
CDR3aa: CSVESGDVGLNTEAFF

d_gene: NA
abundance: few
v_gene: TRBV5-1
j_gene: TRBJ1-4
CDR3nt: TGCGCCAGCACCCTTCAGCCGGGACACAAGAATGAAAAACTGTTTTTT
CDR3aa: CASTLQPGHKNEKLFF

d_gene: NA
abundance: NA
v_gene: TRBV6-1
j_gene: TRBJ1-5
CDR3nt: TGTGCCAGCAGTGAAGGGGGGGGGAATCAGCCCCAGCATTTT
CDR3aa: CASSEGGGNQPQHF

d_gene: NA
abundance: NA
v_gene: TRBV19
j_gene: TRBJ1-2
CDR3nt: TGTGCCAGTAGTATAGATAGAGGCCGGCTCTATGGCTACACCTTC
CDR3aa: CASSIDRGRLYGYTF

d_gene: NA
abundance: NA
v_gene: TRBV5-1
j_gene: TRBJ2-3
CDR3nt: TGCGCCAGCAGCTTGGGCCAGGGGAGCACAGATACGCAGTATTTT
CDR3aa: CASSLGQGSTDTQYF

d_gene: NA
abundance: NA
v_gene: TRBV7-2
j_gene: TRBJ2-7
CDR3nt: TGTGCCAGCAGCACGAGGGCCTCCTACGAGCAGTACTTC
CDR3aa: CASSTRASYEQYF

d_gene: NA
abundance: NA
v_gene: TRBV16
j_gene: TRBJ1-2
CDR3nt: TGTGCCAGCAGCCAAAGCCTACCTGATGGCTACACCTTC
CDR3aa: CASSQSLPDGYTF

d_gene: NA
abundance: NA
v_gene: TRBV7-2
j_gene: TRBJ1-3
CDR3nt: TGTGCCAGCAGCAACGACAGGACCCCCTCTGGAAACACCATATATTTT
CDR3aa: CASSNDRTPSGNTIYF

d_gene: NA
abundance: NA
v_gene: TRBV7-2
j_gene: TRBJ1-6
CDR3nt: TGTGCCAGCAGCCGAGCAAATAATTCACCCCTCCACTTT
CDR3aa: CASSRANNSPLHF

d_gene: NA
abundance: NA
v_gene: TRBV7-9
j_gene: TRBJ2-7
CDR3nt: TGTGCCAGCAGCGGAGAATACGAAGACTACGAGCAGTACTTC
CDR3aa: CASSGEYEDYEQYF

d_gene: TRBD1
abundance: medium-sized
v_gene: TRBV7-6
j_gene: TRBJ1-1
CDR3nt: TGTGCCAGCAGCTCGGGACAGCCATTTGAAGCTTTCTTT
CDR3aa: CASSSGQPFEAFF